This note documents a single T cell receptor beta chain sequence. What it binds is not known. Absence of ophthalmopathy progression within 18 months defined stable Graves' hyperthyroidism. Patients aged 18 to 65 had newly diagnosed hyperthyroidism lasting under 2 months. Reasons for excluding patients were uncontrolled infection, other autoimmune disease, pregnancy or lactation. V lost 5 bases and J lost 4, with 9 bases in between. Germline V gene lookup returns CDR1 MGHDK and CDR2 SYGVNS. This CDR3 is built from 13 residues. Regions amplified from RNA transcripts were the TCR beta CDR3 regions. The HTBI primer set was used in a first-round RT-PCR of the TCR CDR3. A single record per CDR3 protein comes from TCRdb applying MiXCR to the multiplex PCR reads. The table shows 600,000 to 800,000 distinct CDR3 sequences, with roughly a third occurring only once. This sample is part of a study of T cells in Graves' hyperthyroidism and ophthalmopathy. Study observations and caveats: Researchers found most expanded thyroid clonotypes above 0.001 in blood as well.

V gene TRBV25-1 combines with J gene TRBJ1-3; maybe TRBD1 (6 bases). Source material: blood. The sequence was obtained from a woman between 35 and 50 years old with Graves' hyperthyroidism. The CDR3 loop reads CASSWDIGNTIYF. DNA of the CDR3: TGTGCCAGCAGTTGGGACATAGGAAACACCATATATTTT.